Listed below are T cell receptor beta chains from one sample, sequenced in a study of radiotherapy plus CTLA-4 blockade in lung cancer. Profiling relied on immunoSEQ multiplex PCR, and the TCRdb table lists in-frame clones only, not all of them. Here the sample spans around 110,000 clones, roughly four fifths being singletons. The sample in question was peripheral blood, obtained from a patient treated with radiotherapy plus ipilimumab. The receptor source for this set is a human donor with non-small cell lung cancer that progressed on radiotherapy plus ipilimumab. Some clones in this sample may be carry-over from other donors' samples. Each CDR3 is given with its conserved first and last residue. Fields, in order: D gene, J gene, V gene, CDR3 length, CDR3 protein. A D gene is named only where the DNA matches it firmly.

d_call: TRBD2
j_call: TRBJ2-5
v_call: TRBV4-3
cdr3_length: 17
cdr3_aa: CASSQRTSGGAGETQYF

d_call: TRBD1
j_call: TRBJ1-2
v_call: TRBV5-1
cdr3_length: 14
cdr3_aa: CASSPDGQGMGYTF

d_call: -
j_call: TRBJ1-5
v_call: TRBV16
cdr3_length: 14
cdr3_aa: CASSQLGFSQPQHF

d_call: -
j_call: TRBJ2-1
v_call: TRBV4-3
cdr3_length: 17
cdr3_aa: CASSQGTGWGSYNEQFF

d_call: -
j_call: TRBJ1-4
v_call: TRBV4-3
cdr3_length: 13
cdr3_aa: CASSQAWSEKLFF

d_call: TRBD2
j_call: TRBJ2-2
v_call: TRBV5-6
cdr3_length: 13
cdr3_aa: CASAPVGSGELFF

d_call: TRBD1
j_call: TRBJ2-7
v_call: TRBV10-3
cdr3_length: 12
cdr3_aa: CATGTEPYEQYF

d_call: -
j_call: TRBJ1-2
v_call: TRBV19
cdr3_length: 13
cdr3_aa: CASSIGRGYGYTF

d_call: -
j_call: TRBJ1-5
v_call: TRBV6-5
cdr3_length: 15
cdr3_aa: CASSYSYDRNQPQHF

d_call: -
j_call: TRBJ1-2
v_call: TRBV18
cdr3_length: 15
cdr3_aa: CASSPRGNGDYGYTF

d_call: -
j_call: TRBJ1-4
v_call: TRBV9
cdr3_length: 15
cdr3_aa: CASSVAWGGNEKLFF

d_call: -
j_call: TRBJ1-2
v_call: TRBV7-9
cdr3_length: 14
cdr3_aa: CASSFDQSSYGYTF

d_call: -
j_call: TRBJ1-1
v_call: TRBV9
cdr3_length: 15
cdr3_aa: CASSVEPVVRAEAFF

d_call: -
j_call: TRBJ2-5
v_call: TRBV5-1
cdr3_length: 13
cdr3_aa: CASSFGAKETQYF

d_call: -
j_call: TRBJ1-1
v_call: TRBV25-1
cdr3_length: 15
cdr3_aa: CASSDLVRGNTEAFF

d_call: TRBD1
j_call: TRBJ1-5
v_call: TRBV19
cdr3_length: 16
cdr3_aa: CASSNRDRAFIGLQHF

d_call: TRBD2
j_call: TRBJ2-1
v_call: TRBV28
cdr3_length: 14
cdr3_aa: CATGGGSSYNEQFF

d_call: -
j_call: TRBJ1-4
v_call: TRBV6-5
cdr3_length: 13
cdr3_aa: CASSFRGGEKLFF

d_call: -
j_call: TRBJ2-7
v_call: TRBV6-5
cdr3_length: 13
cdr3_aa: CASSYDLSYEQYF

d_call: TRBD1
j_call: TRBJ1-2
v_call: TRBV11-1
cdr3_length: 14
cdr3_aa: CASSPPGQANGYTF

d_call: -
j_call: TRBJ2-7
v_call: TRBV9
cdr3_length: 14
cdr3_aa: CASSLRASSYEQYF

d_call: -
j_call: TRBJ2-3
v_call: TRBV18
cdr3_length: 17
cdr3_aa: CASSPLVDKLSTDTQYF

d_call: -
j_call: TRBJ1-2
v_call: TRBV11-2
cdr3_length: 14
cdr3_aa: CASSLGPILYGYTF

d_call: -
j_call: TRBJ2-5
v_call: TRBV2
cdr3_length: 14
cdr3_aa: CASSVTDSQETQYF

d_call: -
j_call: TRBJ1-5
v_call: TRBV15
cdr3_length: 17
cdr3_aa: CATSRDLDSYSNQPQHF

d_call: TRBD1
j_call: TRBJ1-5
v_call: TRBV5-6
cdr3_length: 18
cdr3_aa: CASSIRTGRVDSNQPQHF

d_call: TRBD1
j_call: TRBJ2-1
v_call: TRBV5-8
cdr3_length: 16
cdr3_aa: CARADKDRQSYNEQFF

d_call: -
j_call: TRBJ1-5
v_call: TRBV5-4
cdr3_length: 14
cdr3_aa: CASSLTWSNQPQHF

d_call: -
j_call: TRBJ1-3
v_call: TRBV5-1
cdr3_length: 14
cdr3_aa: CASSLDLSGNTIYF

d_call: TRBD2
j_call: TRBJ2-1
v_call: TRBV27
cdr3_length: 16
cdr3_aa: CASRVSSGGINNEQFF

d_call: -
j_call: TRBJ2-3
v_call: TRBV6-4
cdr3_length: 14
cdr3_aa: CASSDRGFTDTQYF

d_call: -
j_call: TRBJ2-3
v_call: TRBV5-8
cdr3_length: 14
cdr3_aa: CASSPRAGTDTQYF

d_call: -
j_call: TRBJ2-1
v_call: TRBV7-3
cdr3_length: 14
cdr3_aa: CASSPRAGYNEQFF

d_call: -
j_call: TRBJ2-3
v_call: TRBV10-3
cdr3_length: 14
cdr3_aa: CAISEPGPTDTQYF

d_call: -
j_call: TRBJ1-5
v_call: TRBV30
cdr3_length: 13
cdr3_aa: CAWEGRGNQPQHF

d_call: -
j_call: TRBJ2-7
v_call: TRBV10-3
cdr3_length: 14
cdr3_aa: CAISDGVLTYEQYF

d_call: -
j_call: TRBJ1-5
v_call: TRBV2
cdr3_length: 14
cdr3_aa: CASSAQGFDQPQHF

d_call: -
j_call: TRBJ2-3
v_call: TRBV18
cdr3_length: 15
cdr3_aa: CASSPLNLDTHTQYF

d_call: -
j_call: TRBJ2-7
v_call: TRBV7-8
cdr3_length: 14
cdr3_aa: CASSSDRNSYEQYF

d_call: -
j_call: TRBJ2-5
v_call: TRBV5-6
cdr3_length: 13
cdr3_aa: CASSLGVRETQYF

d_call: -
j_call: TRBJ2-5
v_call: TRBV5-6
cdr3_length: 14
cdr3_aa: CASSRVPGAETQYF

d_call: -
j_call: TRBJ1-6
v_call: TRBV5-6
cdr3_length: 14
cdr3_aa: CASSLGQNNSPLHF

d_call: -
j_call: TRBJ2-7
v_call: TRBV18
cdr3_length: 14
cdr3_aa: CASSRGPVAYEQYF

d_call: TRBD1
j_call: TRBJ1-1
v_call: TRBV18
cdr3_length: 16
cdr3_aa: CASSPRQGPFDTEAFF

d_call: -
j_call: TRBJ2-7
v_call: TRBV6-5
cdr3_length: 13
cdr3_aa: CATGTGNSYEQYF

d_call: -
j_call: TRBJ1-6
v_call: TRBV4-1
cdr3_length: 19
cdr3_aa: CASSQRTASYRIINSPLHF

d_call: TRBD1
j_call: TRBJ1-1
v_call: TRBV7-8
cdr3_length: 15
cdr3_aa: CASSLDRGSFSEAFF

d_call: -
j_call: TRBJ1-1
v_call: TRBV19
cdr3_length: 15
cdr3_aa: CASSIAGGKVTEAFF

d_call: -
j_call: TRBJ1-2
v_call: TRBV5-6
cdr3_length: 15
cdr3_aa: CASSLGQNNNYGYTF

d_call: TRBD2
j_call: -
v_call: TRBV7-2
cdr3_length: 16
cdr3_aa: CASSLGTSGGAYEQYF

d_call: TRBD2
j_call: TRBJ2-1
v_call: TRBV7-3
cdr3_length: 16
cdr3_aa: CASSRLAGGSYNEQFF

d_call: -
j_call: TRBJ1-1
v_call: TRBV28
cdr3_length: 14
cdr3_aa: CAIVPGTANTEAFF